A selection of T cell receptor beta chains follows, all from one sample in a study of monozygotic twins with inflammatory bowel disease. TCRdb reprocessed the 5' RACE reads, with one entry per CDR3 protein and no DNA. Seen in this sample are 350,000 to 550,000 distinct CDR3 sequences; the ten most common clones hold 2.4%. Sequencing input: blood. Receptor source: a human donor with ulcerative colitis or Crohn's disease, or a healthy co-twin of an affected twin (not recorded which). CDR3s include the opening cysteine and the closing phenylalanine or tryptophan. Fields, in order: J gene, V gene, CDR3 protein.

j_gene: TRBJ2-2
v_gene: TRBV6-2/TRBV6-3
CDR3aa: CASSYRQGSTGELFF

j_gene: TRBJ2-7
v_gene: TRBV6-2/TRBV6-3
CDR3aa: CASTSLSGREYEQYF

j_gene: TRBJ2-7
v_gene: TRBV7-8
CDR3aa: CASSIRDTTYEQYF

j_gene: TRBJ1-3
v_gene: TRBV6-1
CDR3aa: CASSAGLGNTIYF

j_gene: TRBJ2-2
v_gene: TRBV7-9
CDR3aa: CASTSPAPSGAGELFF

j_gene: TRBJ1-4
v_gene: TRBV4-1
CDR3aa: CASSQDNNEKLFF

j_gene: TRBJ2-7
v_gene: TRBV29-1
CDR3aa: CSASPGQGNYEQYF

j_gene: TRBJ1-3
v_gene: TRBV5-1
CDR3aa: CASSLAGAQGNTIYF

j_gene: TRBJ1-5
v_gene: TRBV10-3
CDR3aa: CAISDGIVGVNQPQHF

j_gene: TRBJ1-5
v_gene: TRBV19
CDR3aa: CASSRDRENQPQHF

j_gene: TRBJ2-3
v_gene: TRBV10-3
CDR3aa: CASGWTEPRTDTQYF

j_gene: TRBJ1-2
v_gene: TRBV29-1
CDR3aa: CSVVPRTAEANYGYTF

j_gene: TRBJ2-6
v_gene: TRBV29-1
CDR3aa: CSARDHGANVLTF

j_gene: TRBJ1-2
v_gene: TRBV12-3/TRBV12-4
CDR3aa: CASTRTAPNYGYTF

j_gene: TRBJ1-1
v_gene: TRBV29-1
CDR3aa: CSVEDGTDEAFF

j_gene: TRBJ2-1
v_gene: TRBV11-3
CDR3aa: CASATGGVSYNEQFF

j_gene: TRBJ1-4
v_gene: TRBV6-6
CDR3aa: CASRTGVEELFF

j_gene: TRBJ2-2
v_gene: TRBV5-1
CDR3aa: CASSLGHQNTGELFF

j_gene: TRBJ2-1
v_gene: TRBV18
CDR3aa: CASSPPNGDEQFF

j_gene: TRBJ2-7
v_gene: TRBV6-5
CDR3aa: CASSYSTVSYEQYF

j_gene: TRBJ2-4
v_gene: TRBV20-1
CDR3aa: CSAAPENMQYF

j_gene: TRBJ2-7
v_gene: TRBV20-1
CDR3aa: CSADRTPALEQYF

j_gene: TRBJ2-5
v_gene: TRBV20-1
CDR3aa: CSASSGGWETQYF

j_gene: TRBJ2-1
v_gene: TRBV10-3
CDR3aa: CAISLALEYDEQFF

j_gene: TRBJ2-1
v_gene: TRBV12-3/TRBV12-4
CDR3aa: CASSKTSGVYNEQSF

j_gene: TRBJ2-1
v_gene: TRBV7-3
CDR3aa: CASSLLQGVNEQFF

j_gene: TRBJ1-2
v_gene: TRBV5-1
CDR3aa: CASSLSGQSYGYTF

j_gene: TRBJ2-3
v_gene: TRBV7-2
CDR3aa: CASSLVLAGGPRDTQYF

j_gene: TRBJ2-7
v_gene: TRBV20-1
CDR3aa: CSATRTGGYEQYF

j_gene: TRBJ2-7
v_gene: TRBV7-8
CDR3aa: CASSSPLAGGPFYEQYF

j_gene: TRBJ1-2
v_gene: TRBV7-3
CDR3aa: CASSLGPGQLGNYGYTF

j_gene: TRBJ1-1
v_gene: TRBV19
CDR3aa: CASSIQRITEAFF

j_gene: TRBJ2-3
v_gene: TRBV11-2
CDR3aa: CASSPTHGGNTQYF

j_gene: TRBJ1-1
v_gene: TRBV19
CDR3aa: CASSFTGANTEAFF

j_gene: TRBJ2-3
v_gene: TRBV2
CDR3aa: CASSRGLGRGTDTQYF

j_gene: TRBJ2-1
v_gene: TRBV7-2
CDR3aa: CASSPGTSRYEQFF

j_gene: TRBJ2-3
v_gene: TRBV7-2
CDR3aa: CASSLTSGGARDTQYF

j_gene: TRBJ1-1
v_gene: TRBV10-3
CDR3aa: CAISVGQTHEAFF

j_gene: TRBJ1-2
v_gene: TRBV5-1
CDR3aa: CASSTGTANYGYTF

j_gene: TRBJ2-4
v_gene: TRBV15
CDR3aa: CATSRGGTSGGRLPKNIQYF

j_gene: TRBJ1-6
v_gene: TRBV5-1
CDR3aa: CASSLGGTGRSPLHF

j_gene: TRBJ2-3
v_gene: TRBV12-3/TRBV12-4
CDR3aa: CASSLTGNTQYF

j_gene: TRBJ1-2
v_gene: TRBV7-2
CDR3aa: CASSLLRTGGNYTF

j_gene: TRBJ2-5
v_gene: TRBV5-1
CDR3aa: CASSLRGEQETQYF

j_gene: TRBJ2-5
v_gene: TRBV5-1
CDR3aa: CASSSDPSPVETQYF

j_gene: TRBJ1-5
v_gene: TRBV20-1
CDR3aa: CSARDATGVQPQHF

j_gene: TRBJ2-1
v_gene: TRBV29-1
CDR3aa: CSVDRDSLSYNEQFF